This T cell receptor (beta chain) was identified during a study of T-cell reconstitution after alpha-beta-depleted transplantation in children. Study-wide results and caveats: From surviving recipient T cells and thymic progenitors came the high day-60 TCRbeta diversity observed in some patients.

Germline V gives CDR1 LGHNA, CDR2 YSLEER. There are 15 residues in the CDR3. Unmatched junction bases numbered 10, after V lost 4 bases and J lost 10 bases. This clonotype was seen a few times. Its antigen is still unknown. The TCRbeta library was prepared with unique molecular identifiers. TCRdb reanalysed the PCR reads using MiXCR and keeps one entry per CDR3 protein. Of about 420,000 distinct CDR3 sequences in the sample, 15% to 20% were seen once. The chain recombines TRBV4-3 with TRBJ2-1; 10 bases agree with TRBD2. The starting material was PBMCs, mostly from graft donor cells, obtained 360 days after TCRalphabeta/CD19-depleted stem cell transplant. The clonotype comes from a boy under three years old who had a stem cell transplant for Wiskott-Aldrich syndrome, so the T cells may come from the graft donor. The CDR3 bases are TGCGCCAGCAGCCCGACGGGACTAGCGAATAAAGAGCAGTTCTTC. This gives the protein CASSPTGLANKEQFF.